Each of the 10 T cell receptor beta chains below was sequenced from the same sample in a study of blood T cell repertoires in COVID-19. Profiling relied on immunoSEQ multiplex PCR, and the TCRdb table lists in-frame clones only, not all of them. This repertoire shows just over 350,000 clones, 75% to 90% found once; its top ten account for around 7.4%. The specimen was peripheral blood. These receptors were taken from an older woman with COVID-19, enrolled during active disease.

V and J are TRBV27 and TRBJ2-4; D might be TRBD2 (5 bases). Germline values: CDR1 MNHEY, CDR2 SMNVEV (reference sequence). Trimming removed 9 bases from V and 3 bases from J, with 12 bases in between. This CDR3 contains 13 residues. CDR3 sequence reads: CARRSGGKNIQYF. In DNA form, the CDR3 reads TGTGCCAGGAGGTCAGGAGGCAAAAACATTCAGTACTTC.

The CDR3 here is CASSQAGGGAVYNEQFF. CDR3 bases: TGTGCCAGCAGCCAAGCGGGCGGGGGGGCCGTCTACAATGAGCAGTTCTTC. V and J are TRBV4-2 and TRBJ2-1; TRBD2 agrees at 9 bases. V gave up 1 base and J gave up 3 bases; unmatched junction bases: 7. The germline V gene encodes CDR1 LGHNA and CDR2 YNFKEQ. This CDR3 is 17 amino acids long.

As concerns this clone: Germline and junction disagree at one end, which may indicate a read error. The V and J genes are TRBV6-5 and TRBJ1-1, with unresolved D. Per germline, CDR1 MNHEY and CDR2 SVGAGI. The CDR3 is 13 residues long. The DNA for the CDR3 is TGTGCCACCCAGAGGGAGGCAAACATTGAAGCTTTCTTT. This encodes CATQREANIEAFF.

The rearrangement uses TRBV19 and TRBJ2-5; a weak D match, TRBD1 (6 bases). Germline V gives CDR1 LNHDA, CDR2 SQIVND (reference sequence). Trimming left V 1 base short and J 3 bases short, with 9 bases between. The CDR3 spans 14 residues. The CDR3 nucleotides read TGTGCCAGTAGTATAGGGCCAGGGGAAGAGACCCAGTACTTC. This gives the protein CASSIGPGEETQYF.

The chain links TRBV5-1 to TRBJ2-6, with 7 nucleotides matching TRBD1. The CDR3 covers 15 residues. J gave up 4 bases and V 4 bases, and 5 bases lay outside the gene matches. From germline, CDR1 is SGHRS and CDR2 YFSETQ. CDR3 region: CASSPTGYGANVLTF. The CDR3 DNA reads TGCGCCAGCAGCCCGACAGGGTACGGGGCCAACGTCCTGACTTTC. The entire variable domain, with the rest obtained from reference TRBV5-1 and TRBJ2-6, is as follows: KAGVTQTPRYLIKTRGQQVTLSCSPISGHRSVSWYQQTPGQGLQFLFEYFSETQRNKGNFPGRFSGRQFSNSRSEMNVSTLELGDSALYLCASSPTGYGANVLTFGAGSRLTVL.

The chain couples TRBV6-1 to TRBJ2-7; 7 bases line up with TRBD1. The CDR3 is 18 residues long. Germline assignment: CDR1 MNHNS and CDR2 SASEGT. Trimming took 1 base from V and 2 from J; bases not matched to a gene: 14. The CDR3 nucleotides read TGTGCCAGCAGTGAAGAAGCCCTCGACCGGGACAGTACCTACGAGCAGTACTTC. Protein product: CASSEEALDRDSTYEQYF.

This chain connects TRBV7-9 to TRBJ2-7, with D possibly being TRBD2 (8 bases). Looked up from germline, CDR1 is SEHNR and CDR2 is FQNEAQ (reference sequence). V dropped 5 bases and J dropped 3 bases, with 20 bases sitting between them. There are 16 residues in the CDR3. The CDR3 sequence: CASSPPGRGLYYEQYF. In DNA form, the CDR3 reads TGTGCCAGCAGCCCCCCCGGGAGGGGGCTTTACTACGAGCAGTACTTC.

J is TRBJ2-3 and V is TRBV6-5; 8 bases line up with TRBD2. Per germline, CDR1 MNHEY and CDR2 SVGAGI. V was pared by 6 bases and J by 1 base, with 3 bases of the junction left unmatched. The CDR3 spans 14 residues. CDR3 region: CASRLADRTDTQYF. The CDR3 DNA follows: TGTGCCAGCAGACTAGCGGACCGCACAGATACGCAGTATTTT.

The rearrangement joins TRBV10-3 to TRBJ2-1, with TRBD2 identical over 7 bases. With 10 bases clipped from V and 5 bases from J, the junction kept 14 bases outside the gene matches. CDR1 and CDR2 (germline): ENHRY, SYGVKD. The CDR3 is 15 amino acids. The CDR3 coding sequence is TGTGCCACACAACGGACTAGTATAATCCACAATGAGCAGTTCTTC. Translated: CATQRTSIIHNEQFF.

The V gene is TRBV30, the J gene TRBJ1-5, with a weak D call TRBD1 (6 bases). With 7 bases removed from V and 7 bases from J, the gap between germline ends came to 26 bases. Germline-derived CDR1 and CDR2 are GTSNPN and SVGIG (reference sequence). There are 16 residues in the CDR3. DNA for the CDR3: TGTGCCTTCCCCGGGACAATGCATGTTTCGGGGCAGCCCCAGCATTTT. Its protein is CAFPGTMHVSGQPQHF.